This T cell receptor (beta chain) was identified in a study of OX40 agonist ivuxolimab in advanced cancers. Whole-study context: The drug used for patients, ivuxolimab, was an agonistic anti-OX40 (CD134) antibody. General study points: At 0.1 to 3.0 mg/kg and by week 6, clonal expansion occurred in CD4+ and CD8+ blood T cells. Undetermined was the antigen specificity of the expanded peripheral T cells.

Sequenced by immunoSEQ multiplex PCR; TCRdb stores in-frame clones only, minus some. The sample lists more than 85,000 clones; more than 80% were seen once. Comment on this clone: Its antigen is still unknown.

V was cut by 5 bases and J by 0 bases, with 10 bases left in between. This CDR3 is 15 amino acids long. Germline V lookup: CDR1 SNHLY, CDR2 FYNNEI. The TCR sequence derives from an adult with an advanced solid tumor such as melanoma, head and neck, liver or kidney cancer. The chain carries TRBV2 and TRBJ2-2; D may be TRBD1 (5 bases). Specimen: CD4+ or CD8+ T cells sorted from blood, collected in a trial of the OX40 agonist ivuxolimab. The CDR3 region is CASSHRTSNTGELFF. The CDR3 DNA follows: TGTGCCAGCAGTCACAGGACATCGAACACCGGGGAGCTGTTTTTT.